These 23 T cell receptor beta chains were all obtained from the same sample, sequenced in a study of blood T cells in healthy people across ages. A J-beta primer mix and a sample-barcoded 5' primer were used in a second PCR of about 7 to 12 cycles. Via MiXCR, TCRdb re-called the 5' RACE reads, giving one row per CDR3 protein. The table includes approximately 800,000 distinct CDR3 sequences, about 48% detected once. Source material: blood. These receptors originate from a man aged 80 or over in good health.

The genes are TRBV2 and TRBJ2-1; D remains ambiguous. Germline CDR1 and CDR2: SNHLY and FYNNEI. Trimming stripped 2 bases from V and 8 bases from J, with 7 bases between. The CDR3 length is 12 residues. CDR3 sequence reads: CASSEIGYEQFF. In DNA form, the CDR3 reads TGTGCCAGCAGTGAAATTGGCTATGAGCAGTTCTTC.

The V and J genes are TRBV29-1 and TRBJ2-7, with a tentative D call TRBD2 (5 bases). The V end lost 7 bases, the J end lost 0 bases, and 16 bases lay between the germline ends. The CDR3 contains 14 residues. Germline V lookup: CDR1 SQVTM, CDR2 ANQGSEA. CDR3 amino acids: CSAKRRASSYEQYF. The CDR3 DNA reads TGCAGCGCCAAAAGGCGGGCGAGCTCCTACGAGCAGTACTTC.

This sequence joins TRBV5-4 and TRBJ2-5, with D possibly TRBD2 on 6 matching bases. The CDR3 totals 15 residues. Germline-derived CDR1 and CDR2 are SGHNT and YYREEE (reference sequence). The V gene lost 1 base and the J gene lost 5 bases, with 15 bases spanning the gap. CDR3 sequence reads: CASSLRRPGRETQYF. The CDR3 region has the DNA TGTGCCAGCAGCTTGCGGCGTCCAGGGAGGGAGACCCAGTACTTC.

This clonotype was seen a handful of times. The chain joins TRBV7-2 to TRBJ2-7, with 7 bases identical to TRBD1. CDR1 is SGHTA, CDR2 FQGNSA, per germline. Trimming at V came to 1 base and at J to 7 bases, leaving 10 bases not matched to a gene. This CDR3 is 15 amino acids long. The CDR3 here is CASSLVGGRGNEQYF. DNA of the CDR3: TGTGCCAGCAGCTTAGTTGGTGGCAGGGGGAATGAGCAGTACTTC.

This clonotype showed up just a few times. DNA of the CDR3: TGTGCCAGCAGCCCCGGGACCCTTAGGGATACGCAGTATTTT. As protein: CASSPGTLRDTQYF. The rearrangement joins TRBV7-3 to TRBJ2-3; D could derive from TRBD1 or TRBD2 (5 bases each). V lost 5 bases, J lost 6 bases, and 15 bases lay in between. The germline V gene encodes CDR1 SGHTA and CDR2 FQGTGA. CDR3 length equals 14 residues. Full variable domain (remainder filled in from reference TRBV7-3 and TRBJ2-3): GAGVSQTPSNKVTEKGKYVELRCDPISGHTALYWYRQSLGQGPEFLIYFQGTGAADDSGLPNDRFFAVRPEGSVSTLKIQRTERGDSAVYLCASSPGTLRDTQYFGPGTRLTVL.

The rearrangement links TRBV29-1 to TRBJ2-1; possibly TRBD2 for D (6 bases). Germline assignment: CDR1 SQVTM and CDR2 ANQGSEA. The CDR3 is 13 residues long. V was pared by 7 bases and J by 6 bases, with 16 bases between. CDR3 sequence (DNA): TGCAGCGGTGGGGGACTCCTGCTCAATGAGCAGTTCTTC. Translating it yields CSGGGLLLNEQFF.

In its sample, this clonotype was seen once. The DNA for the CDR3 is TGTGCCAGCAGTCAGTCGGGGGGCAGCTCCTACGAGCAGTACTTC. Its translation: CASSQSGGSSYEQYF. V usage is TRBV2 and J usage is TRBJ2-7; a weak D match, TRBD2 (7 bases). The V gene lost 5 bases and the J gene lost 0 bases, with 14 bases spanning the gap. CDR3 length: 15 amino acids. Germline V gene lookup returns CDR1 SNHLY and CDR2 FYNNEI.

The chain is built from TRBV20-1 and TRBJ1-5; the D gene is possibly TRBD1 (5 bases). Germline V gene lookup returns CDR1 DFQATT and CDR2 SNEGSKA (reference sequence). The ends were cut back, 6 bases at V and 6 bases at J, with 18 bases in the middle. The CDR3 consists of 14 residues. CDR3 residues: CSARAGEGGQPQHF. The CDR3 nucleotides are TGCAGTGCCCGGGCGGGGGAAGGAGGTCAGCCCCAGCATTTT.

V gene TRBV24-1 combines with J gene TRBJ2-1; 8 bases are a match to TRBD1. Per the germline V gene, CDR1 is KGHDR and CDR2 is SFDVKD. After removal of 9 bases from V and 2 bases from J, the junction contained 2 bases not matched to a gene. CDR3 length equals 13 residues. CDR3 DNA: TGTGCCACCCGACAGGGGACCTACAATGAGCAGTTCTTC. Translating gives CATRQGTYNEQFF.

In this sample, this clonotype turned up once. In nucleotides, the CDR3 is TGCAGCGTTGAGGCCACGCAAGGGGCCAACGTCCTGACTTTC. Protein: CSVEATQGANVLTF. The chain links TRBV29-1 to TRBJ2-6; D is unclear. V lost 3 bases to trimming and J lost 4 bases, with 10 bases between them. The CDR3 consists of 14 residues. CDR1 SQVTM and CDR2 ANQGSEA come from the germline V gene.

This clonotype was seen only a few times. The chain carries TRBV29-1 and TRBJ2-7; 14 positions match TRBD2. From germline, CDR1 is SQVTM and CDR2 ANQGSEA. With V trimmed by 7 bases and J by 7 bases, 12 bases remained unmatched. This CDR3 contains 15 residues. The CDR3 coding sequence is TGCAGCGGACTAGCGGGAGGGAGAGCCTACAATGAGCAGTACTTC. Translation gives CSGLAGGRAYNEQYF.

This clonotype was picked up a small number of times. This rearrangement joins TRBV20-1 to TRBJ2-1; TRBD2 might be the D (5 bases). Trimming took 1 base from V and 4 from J, leaving 11 bases between them. The CDR3 consists of 14 residues. CDR1 is DFQATT and CDR2 is SNEGSKA in the germline V gene (reference sequence). The CDR3 spells CSARVSLAYNEQFF. In DNA, the CDR3 is TGCAGTGCTAGAGTGTCGTTAGCGTACAATGAGCAGTTCTTC.

The gene calls are TRBV12-3 or TRBV12-4 and TRBJ2-5; 8 nucleotides line up with TRBD2. There are 14 residues in the CDR3. V gave up 3 bases and J gave up 11 bases; unmatched junction bases: 11. Here the CDR3 DNA reads TGTGCCAGCAGTTTCACTAGCGGATACAATGAGCAGTACTTC. Encoded protein: CASSFTSGYNEQYF.

The J gene is TRBJ2-1, the V gene TRBV29-1, with TRBD2 identical over 7 bases. Germline trimming cut 6 bases from V and 3 bases from J; bases unmatched to any gene: 2. The CDR3 loop spans 12 amino acids. The germline V gene encodes CDR1 SQVTM and CDR2 ANQGSEA. CDR3 residues: CSVGTNYNEQFF. The CDR3 DNA is TGCAGCGTCGGGACTAACTACAATGAGCAGTTCTTC.

The table lists this clonotype with a count of one. This rearrangement joins TRBV5-1 to TRBJ2-1; weak D call: TRBD2 (6 bases). The DNA end lines up better with TRBJ2-7; the J call may be wrong. The CDR3 sequence is 15 residues long. Per germline, CDR1 SGHRS and CDR2 YFSETQ. The DNA of the CDR3 is TGCGCCAGCAGCTTGAGGGCGGGACCCTACAATGAGCAGTACTTC. Protein product: CASSLRAGPYNEQYF.

Only a few counts were recorded for this clonotype. J is TRBJ2-1 and V is TRBV6-5; 8 bases agree with TRBD2. The CDR3 consists of 15 residues. CDR1 and CDR2 (germline): MNHEY, SVGAGI. Trimming cost V 6 bases and J 8 bases; bases outside gene matches: 12. CDR3 sequence reads: CASSRESGSRDEQFF. CDR3 sequence (DNA): TGTGCCAGCAGCCGTGAAAGCGGGAGCCGAGATGAGCAGTTCTTC.

The chain joins TRBV5-1 to TRBJ2-3; TRBD1 is a possible D gene (5 bases). This CDR3 has 15 amino acids. In germline, CDR1 is SGHRS, CDR2 YFSETQ. The V end was cut by 5 bases, the J end by 0 bases, with 13 bases between. This chain's CDR3 is CASSGRAGSTDTQYF. For the CDR3, the DNA is TGCGCCAGCAGTGGCAGGGCAGGGAGCACAGATACGCAGTATTTT.

A single count supports this clonotype. This chain uses TRBV11-1 with TRBJ1-2, with 7 bases that match TRBD1. The trim removed 5 bases at V and 0 bases at J, leaving 6 bases unmatched. Germline assignment: CDR1 SGHAT and CDR2 FQDESV (reference sequence). The CDR3 is 15 residues long. CDR3 DNA: TGTGCCAGCAGCAAGGGACAGCTAACTAACTATGGCTACACCTTC. Protein product: CASSKGQLTNYGYTF.

This clonotype was counted between two and nine times. The V call is TRBV7-2, the J call TRBJ2-3, with 9 bases matching TRBD1. After removal of 3 bases from V and 2 bases from J, the junction contained 3 bases not matched to a gene. CDR1 SGHTA and CDR2 FQGNSA come from the germline V gene. The CDR3 is 15 amino acids. The CDR3 reads CASSLGQGPTDTQYF. The CDR3 nucleotides are TGTGCCAGCAGCTTGGGACAGGGTCCCACAGATACGCAGTATTTT.

The count of this clonotype is one. The chain combines TRBV12-3 or TRBV12-4 with TRBJ2-3; 8 bases map to TRBD1. This CDR3 has 15 amino acids. V lost 2 bases to trimming and J lost 14 bases; unmatched junction nucleotides: 15. Written as DNA, the CDR3 is TGTGCCAGCAGTTTACGTACAGGGGGAGGTAGATACGCGTATTTT. Translated, it gives CASSLRTGGGRYAYF.

Notes on this clonotype: One junction end disagrees with the germline gene, perhaps due to a read error. The chain uses TRBV7-8 and TRBJ2-1, with TRBD2 matching 13 bases. The CDR3 loop spans 17 amino acids. Germline V CDR1 and CDR2: SGHVS, FQNEAQ. As DNA, the CDR3 is TGTGCCAGCAACTTAAGACCGGGACTAGCGGGAATTAATGAGCAGTTCTTC. As protein: CASNLRPGLAGINEQFF.

This chain connects TRBV12-3 or TRBV12-4 to TRBJ2-1; TRBD2 might be the D (5 bases). V was cut by 2 bases and J by 5 bases, with 13 bases left in between. There are 15 residues in the CDR3. The CDR3 DNA is TGTGCCAGCAGTTTATACCAATTGGGAGACAATGAGCAGTTCTTC. Its protein is CASSLYQLGDNEQFF.

This rearrangement joins TRBV11-2 to TRBJ2-4, with D perhaps TRBD1 (5 bases). This CDR3 spans 17 amino acids. The germline gives CDR1 SGHAT, CDR2 FQNNGV. Trimming removed 8 bases from V and 3 bases from J, with 23 bases in between. In nucleotides, the CDR3 is TGTGCCAGCGGCTCCCTGGGGCAGAGGATAGTCAAAAACATTCAGTACTTC. This encodes CASGSLGQRIVKNIQYF.